This is a list of T cell receptor beta chains from one sample in a study of T cells in Graves' hyperthyroidism and ophthalmopathy. One entry per CDR3 protein results from TCRdb running MiXCR on the multiplex PCR reads. The sample lists about 610,000 distinct CDR3 sequences; about 15% were seen once. Sequencing input: blood. These TCRs come from a woman aged 40 to 50 with Graves' ophthalmopathy. CDR3s include the opening cysteine and the closing phenylalanine or tryptophan. Clone size is given for some rows only: seen once, a few or many times, or a class if the clone is expanded.

J,size,V,CDR3
TRBJ1-2,-,TRBV27,CASSGRDRGENYGYTF
TRBJ1-2,few,TRBV7-2,CASSLGQGTSYGYTF
TRBJ2-5,-,TRBV5-6,CASSLERGQGPVETQYF
TRBJ2-7,many,TRBV20-1,CSAREDPMGVEQYF
TRBJ1-1,-,TRBV11-1,CASSLQGVWTEAFF
TRBJ2-7,many,TRBV7-9,CASRNTRDRSSYEQYF
TRBJ2-4,many,TRBV19,CASRPAGTRENIQYF
TRBJ1-5,many,TRBV6-1,CASRVGDSSNQPQHF
TRBJ2-5,-,TRBV29-1,CSSTPGGMETQYF
TRBJ2-4,-,TRBV7-2,CASSPGLAVSIQYF
TRBJ1-5,-,TRBV7-2,CASSSLGPLQPQHF
TRBJ2-3,many,TRBV14,CASSRNPGLSSTDTQYF
TRBJ2-3,few,TRBV28,CASSFRTETPHTQYF
TRBJ2-2,-,TRBV24-1,CATKSTGNTGELFF
TRBJ2-3,many,TRBV6-2/TRBV6-3,CASSSGIAQYF
TRBJ1-1,many,TRBV5-1,CASSFLGGSEAFF
TRBJ2-7,many,TRBV7-2,CASSPRGQEDEQYF
TRBJ2-7,many,TRBV14,CASSQGRGLSYEQYF
TRBJ2-7,many,TRBV25-1,CASSEYRGPDYEQYF
TRBJ2-3,many,TRBV28,CASSLPPSADTQYF
TRBJ2-5,many,TRBV28,CASSLEGTRETQYF
TRBJ2-7,-,TRBV30,CAWTAAGLDFPYEQYF
TRBJ2-7,-,TRBV6-2/TRBV6-3,CASSYLLAGSYEQYF
TRBJ1-1,once,TRBV12-3/TRBV12-4,CASRRQTTPNTEAFF
TRBJ2-2,few,TRBV11-2,CASSFREVATGELFF
TRBJ2-5,many,TRBV2,CASSERRAQETQYF
TRBJ2-5,many,TRBV2,CASSEALAGGQETQYF
TRBJ2-7,many,TRBV4-3,CASSPSFRLAGEQYF
TRBJ2-5,few,TRBV6-2/TRBV6-3,CASSYPLREVRQETQYF
TRBJ1-1,many,TRBV15,CATSRDWGQGAVAFF
TRBJ2-5,many,TRBV28,CASSLKQGASSAETQYF
TRBJ2-5,once,TRBV7-3,CASSSGSSSEETQYF
TRBJ1-1,many,TRBV30,CAGGGFAEAFF
TRBJ2-5,many,TRBV4-1,CASSKVTIGGGISETQYF
TRBJ2-2,many,TRBV29-1,CSVVGVGTGELFF
TRBJ2-2,-,TRBV3-1,CASRPDHRTGELFF
TRBJ2-2,-,TRBV11-3,CASSLPGGTAVLFF
TRBJ1-2,many,TRBV7-8,CASSLDEGDYGYTF
TRBJ1-2,many,TRBV12-3/TRBV12-4,CASSPDAGYGYTF
TRBJ1-2,-,TRBV6-1,CASSAWTGSYGYTF
TRBJ1-1,many,TRBV6-9,CASRGQPMNTEAFF
TRBJ1-2,-,TRBV19,CASSADRDRRGYTF
TRBJ1-2,many,TRBV19,CASTPDRGGLSNYGYTF
TRBJ2-3,few,TRBV3-1,CASSQGGTSTDTQYF
TRBJ1-1,many,TRBV13,CASSPRHQNTEAFF